This TCR beta chain is from a study of OX40 agonist ivuxolimab in advanced cancers. With respect to the entire study: The costimulatory receptor OX40 (CD134) was targeted by ivuxolimab, a fully human IgG2 agonistic monoclonal antibody. Of the roughly 50 dose-escalation patients, hepatocellular carcinoma was present in some 19, melanoma in roughly 15, renal cell carcinoma in 9 and head and neck cancer in 9. Intravenous ivuxolimab was administered to patients every 2 weeks at six dose levels: 0.01, 0.1, 0.3, 1.5, 3 and 10 mg/kg. The paper reports the monotherapy dose-escalation portion (N = 52 patients) of the phase I ivuxolimab trial. Partial responses were achieved by three dose-escalation patients, of whom one had hepatocellular carcinoma and two had cutaneous melanoma. Peripheral TCRbeta sequencing was intended to test whether TCR sequence diversity was altered and clonal T-cell expansion was caused by ivuxolimab. Patients were allowed to have had prior anti-PD-1, anti-PD-L1 or anti-CTLA-4 therapy, and approximately 37% of the dose-escalation patients had been treated with checkpoint inhibitors. A male proportion of 70% to 90% and a mean age of around 60 years, ranging from 23 to 79, were recorded for the dose-escalation cohort. Overall study results and their limits: At doses of 0.1 to 3.0 mg/kg, clonal expansion of both CD4+ and CD8+ blood T cells was observed from baseline to week 6. In partial responders in the 0.1-3.0 mg/kg groups, normalized peripheral clonal expansion was found to be among the lowest, especially among CD8+ T cells. On average, CD8+ T cells showed more expanded clones than CD4+ T cells after ivuxolimab. Which antigens the clonally expanded peripheral T cells were specific for was not determined. Low levels of normalized T-cell clonal expansion were also seen in some patients who did not respond.

Patients with a history of autoimmune disease or receiving systemic immunosuppression were excluded from the trial. Peripheral blood for TCR sequencing was drawn from every dose cohort at baseline, at cycle 4 day 1 and at cycle 7 day 1. The samples were drawn from a first-in-human, open-label, multicenter phase I dose-escalation trial of ivuxolimab. Adults with locally advanced or metastatic melanoma, renal cell carcinoma, hepatocellular carcinoma or head and neck squamous cell carcinoma were enrolled in the trial. Before TCR sequencing, CD4+ and CD8+ T cells were separately sorted from peripheral blood. Genomic DNA was extracted from sorted cells for sequencing of the TCRbeta CDR3 region. The immunoSEQ Assay was used to sequence the TCRbeta CDR3 regions. What TCRdb holds here is the immuneACCESS table cut down to in-frame rearrangements. Part of the clones is not present; checked against another copy, under half of the missing clones reflect an unresolved V gene, and the others are unexplained. Present in this sample are under 95,000 clones, roughly 80% of which were seen just once. The top ten hold 2.5% to 3% of the sample.

At the junction V is shortened by 6 bases and J by 1 base; bases outside the gene matches: 3. From the cysteine through the phenylalanine, the CDR3 covers 14 amino acids. Here the CDR3 DNA is all that survives: 42 bases in frame from base 1. CDR1 SNHLY and CDR2 FYNNEI are derived from the germline V gene. Remarks on this clone: Which antigen it targets is not known. No base quality values were provided; no much bigger clone lies one nucleotide off.

Here the sequenced sample was CD4+ or CD8+ T cells sorted from blood, taken in a trial of the OX40 agonist ivuxolimab. The origin of this receptor is an adult with an advanced solid tumor such as melanoma, head and neck, liver or kidney cancer. The chain couples TRBV2 to TRBJ1-5, and 7 junctional nucleotides match TRBD1. The CDR3 region has the sequence CASRGTASNQPQHF. Read as DNA, the sequence is TGTGCCAGCAGGGGGACAGCAAGCAATCAGCCCCAGCATTTT.